The present TCR beta chain was sequenced within a study of persistence of HIV-infected CD4 T cells (dated by TCRdb to 2018 to 2021). A note on the overall study: CMV- and HIV-1 Gag-responding CD4+ T cells were isolated from ART-treated individuals so that antigen-driven clonal expansion of HIV-1-infected cells could be examined. The clonality of all cells in each sorted population was measured by TCRbeta sequencing, and the clonality of infected cells was measured by proviral sequencing. The median time participants had been on suppressive ART was about 8 years. Peripheral blood samples of up to about 200 mL were collected at multiple time points, except for a couple of participants, who underwent leukapheresis at a single time point. For the TCR cluster analysis across participants, fewer than 10 participants were included for CMV and about seven participants for Gag. Summary of the overall study and its limitations: TCR oligoclonality correlated with proviral oligoclonality within the same sorted populations. Significantly lower TCRbeta richness was observed in CMV- and Gag-responding cells than in anti-CD3/anti-CD28-responding cells, and higher oligoclonality was observed in CMV-responding cells than in CD3/CD28-stimulated and Gag-responding cells. The study involved few individuals and tested only a limited range of antigens. Antigen-responding cells were enriched for degenerate expanded CDR3beta sequences, which suggests convergent selection of CD4+ responses to CMV and Gag. Bulk TCR analyses could not be limited to the rare CMV-responding cells that actually contained HIV-1 proviruses.

Via the germline V gene, CDR1 is SQVTM and CDR2 ANQGSEA. V and J are trimmed by 7 bases and 4 bases, and the gene matches miss 4 bases of the junction. Including the terminal cysteine and phenylalanine, the CDR3 comprises 12 residues. CDR3 DNA only is kept here, 36 bases in frame from base 1. The immunoSEQ hsTCRB assay version 4, run in survey mode, was used to sequence TCRbeta repertoires from genomic DNA. Genomic DNA was diluted to about 10 ng/uL, and up to 1 ug per sample was used for TCRbeta sequencing. The original methods were these. Analysis of the TCRbeta data was done in ImmunoSeq Analyzer 3.0, and diversity was computed on productive nucleotide rearrangements. The improved Chao index was used to estimate lower-bound TCR diversity, and the Gini coefficient was used to estimate clonality using the Immunarch R package. Nucleotide rearrangements that differed but encoded the same CDR3beta amino acid sequence were counted as separate clonotypes. Differential abundance analysis found TCRbeta sequences that were significantly enriched in antigen-responding cells compared with anti-CD3/anti-CD28-activated cells. TCRs were clustered by predicted peptide-MHC specificity with GLIPH2, both within individual participants and across merged participant data sets. The source is immuneACCESS, and TCRdb retained only in-frame sequences with V and J called. Part of the clones is not carried over; for the studies checked, unresolved V genes explain less than half of this, and the remainder is unexplained. V, J and clone size derive from that table, while D and trimming were established from the DNA sequence. The sample data list 25,000 to 35,000 clones, and 82% of these were observed just once. The ten largest clonotypes hold about 0.9% of the sample.

In regard to this clone: Its antigen remains undetermined. The input lacks base qualities; no much larger clone sits a single base away.

The sample's treatment or condition, from its label and the paper: suppressive antiretroviral therapy. Lysates of CMV-infected fibroblasts were used at 9 to 10 ug/mL for cell stimulation. Memory populations depleted of antigen-responding cells were obtained by sorting nonresponding CD40L-negative CD69-negative CD45RO-high memory CD4+ T cells. Participants were HIV-1-infected adults who started suppressive ART during chronic infection. For at least 4 years, participants had undetectable plasma HIV-1 RNA, below 50 copies/mL. To be included, participants needed a CD4+ T cell count above 400 cells/uL and a positive CMV serology. Before stimulation, PBMCs were isolated using density centrifugation and depleted of CD8+ T cells. For about 17 hours, the CD8-depleted PBMCs were stimulated with anti-CD28/CD49d costimulation, a CD40-blocking antibody, and enfuvirtide to prevent new infections. Cells were sorted on a Beckman Coulter MoFlo Legacy or XDP sorter, with propidium iodide excluding dead cells. Genomic DNA was extracted with the QIAamp DNA Mini Kit for samples above one million cells, otherwise with the Quick-DNA Microprep Kit.

The receptor chain draws on TRBV29-1 and TRBJ2-7, and 10 bases in between align with TRBD1. The sample here was CD4+ T cells sorted from PBMCs after roughly 17-hour stimulation, taken from a patient who received antiretroviral therapy. What the cell subset or site label conveys for this sample: CD40L-CD69- CD45RO-high memory CD4 T cells not responding to CMV lysate. The receptor was isolated from an adult man with HIV who was CMV-seropositive. CDR3 sequence: CSARQGAYEQYF. At the DNA level, the sequence is TGCAGCGCTAGACAGGGGGCATACGAGCAGTACTTC.